These 9 T cell receptor beta chains share one sample of origin, sequenced in a study of blood T cell repertoires in COVID-19. Some clones are missing from TCRdb's copy, which holds only in-frame ones; the method was immunoSEQ multiplex PCR. The data hold a few hundred thousand clones, with approximately 86% observed a single time. The sample comprised PBMCs or T cells enriched from blood (not recorded which). Source of these receptors: a woman aged 40-49 years with acute COVID-19.

This clone was found a few times. The chain joins TRBV25-1 to TRBJ1-1; 7 bases line up with TRBD1. V was pared by 1 base and J by 2 bases, with 10 bases of the junction left unmatched. The CDR3 loop spans 17 amino acids. CDR1 is MGHDK, CDR2 SYGVNS, per germline. The CDR3 nucleotides are TGTGCCAGCAGTGAATTCACAGGGGTATCCGGTAACACTGAAGCTTTCTTT. This translates into CASSEFTGVSGNTEAFF.

V is TRBV2 and J is TRBJ1-6, with D tentatively TRBD1 (6 bases). CDR1 and CDR2 from the germline V gene are SNHLY and FYNNEI. There are 15 residues in the CDR3. V lost 5 bases and J lost 3, with 11 bases in between. The CDR3 region has the DNA TGTGCCAGCAGTATAACAGGGCTCTATAATTCACCCCTCCACTTT. Its protein is CASSITGLYNSPLHF.

The chain is built from TRBV6-2 or TRBV6-3 and TRBJ2-7; 8 bases are a match to TRBD2. This CDR3 is built from 15 residues. J gave up 3 bases and V 2 bases, and 6 bases lay outside the gene matches. The germline V gene has CDR1 MNHEY and CDR2 SVGEGT. CDR3 region: CASSYGDGGGYEQYF. CDR3 in DNA: TGTGCCAGCAGTTACGGCGACGGGGGGGGCTACGAGCAGTACTTC.

This clone was seen ten or more times. The rearrangement joins TRBV7-2 to TRBJ1-4; D ambiguous. The CDR3 covers 16 residues. Germline loops: CDR1 SGHTA, CDR2 FQGNSA. Trimming removed 1 base from V and 4 bases from J, with 13 bases in between. As DNA, the CDR3 is TGTGCCAGCAGCTTAGTGGGGTTCCGGGATAATGAAAAACTGTTTTTT. Translation gives CASSLVGFRDNEKLFF.

The chain links TRBV5-6 to TRBJ1-1; the match to TRBD1 covers 7 bases. Trimming cost V 3 bases and J 6 bases; bases outside gene matches: 11. This CDR3 is built from 15 residues. Germline V gene data show CDR1 as SGHDT and CDR2 as YYEEEE. The CDR3 DNA is TGTGCCAGCAGCTCATGGACAGGTCTGGATTCTGAAGCTTTCTTT. Translating it yields CASSSWTGLDSEAFF.

The chain is built from TRBV2 and TRBJ2-3; TRBD2 matches 11 bases. Germline values: CDR1 SNHLY, CDR2 FYNNEI. The CDR3 runs 16 residues. V was pared by 4 bases and J by 4 bases, with 7 bases of the junction left unmatched. As DNA, the CDR3 is TGTGCCAGCAGTGGAACTAGCGGGGGTTGGGCAGATACGCAGTATTTT. The encoded protein is CASSGTSGGWADTQYF.

The chain employs TRBV2 and TRBJ1-2; 10 bases agree with TRBD1. This CDR3 has 14 amino acids. Germline V gene sequence: CDR1 SNHLY, CDR2 FYNNEI. V was pared by 6 bases and J by 5 bases, with 6 bases of the junction left unmatched. The CDR3 region has the DNA TGTGCCAGCAGAGGAGGGGGACAGGGGTATGGCTACACCTTC. Translation gives CASRGGGQGYGYTF.

This chain joins TRBV5-1 and TRBJ2-7; TRBD2 matches 9 bases. The CDR3 spans 15 residues. The V and J ends lost 4 bases and 2 bases, in that order; junction bases with no gene match: 7. Germline values: CDR1 SGHRS, CDR2 YFSETQ. The CDR3 bases are TGCGCCAGCAGCGTGACTAGCGGCACTACCTACGAGCAGTACTTC. Protein sequence: CASSVTSGTTYEQYF.

In DNA form, the CDR3 reads TGCGCCAGCAGCCCGGGGACCGGGACAGGGTACACCGGGGAGCTGTTTTTT. Its translation is CASSPGTGTGYTGELFF. J is TRBJ2-2 and V is TRBV5-1; 9 bases agree with TRBD1. V gave up 4 bases and J gave up 3 bases; unmatched junction bases: 10. Germline loops: CDR1 SGHRS, CDR2 YFSETQ. CDR3 length: 17 residues.